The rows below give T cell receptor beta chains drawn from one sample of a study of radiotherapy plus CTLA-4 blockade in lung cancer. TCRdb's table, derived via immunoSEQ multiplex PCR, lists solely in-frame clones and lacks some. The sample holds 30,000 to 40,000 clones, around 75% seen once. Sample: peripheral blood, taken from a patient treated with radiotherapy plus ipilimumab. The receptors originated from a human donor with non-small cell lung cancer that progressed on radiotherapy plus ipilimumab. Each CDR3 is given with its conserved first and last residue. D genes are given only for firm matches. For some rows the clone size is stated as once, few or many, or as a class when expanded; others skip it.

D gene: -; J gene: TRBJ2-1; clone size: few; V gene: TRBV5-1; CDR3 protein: CASSLDYNEQFF; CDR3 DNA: TGCGCCAGCAGCTTGGACTACAATGAGCAGTTCTTC
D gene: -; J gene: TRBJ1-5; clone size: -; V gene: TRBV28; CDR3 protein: CASSSSLFSGRGSNQPQHF; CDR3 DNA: TGTGCCAGCAGTTCTTCCCTCTTTTCCGGCAGGGGAAGCAATCAGCCCCAGCATTTT
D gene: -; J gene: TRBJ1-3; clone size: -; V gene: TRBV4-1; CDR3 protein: CASSKGDRLNTIYF; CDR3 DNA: TGCGCCAGCAGCAAAGGAGACCGGCTAAACACCATATATTTT
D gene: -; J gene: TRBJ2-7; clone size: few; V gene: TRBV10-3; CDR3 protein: CAISELSSYEQYF; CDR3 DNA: TGTGCCATCAGTGAGCTAAGCTCCTACGAGCAGTACTTC
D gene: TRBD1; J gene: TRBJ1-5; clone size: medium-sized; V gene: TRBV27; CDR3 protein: CASSYRGTGQPQHF; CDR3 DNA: TGTGCCAGCAGTTATCGGGGGACAGGGCAGCCCCAGCATTTT
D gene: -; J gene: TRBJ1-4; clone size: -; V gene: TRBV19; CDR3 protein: CASNSATNEKLFF; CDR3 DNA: TGTGCCAGTAACTCTGCAACTAATGAAAAACTGTTTTTT
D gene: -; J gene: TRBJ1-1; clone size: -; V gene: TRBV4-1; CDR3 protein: CASSLLPQGNTEAFF; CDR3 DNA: TGCGCCAGCAGCCTCCTCCCACAGGGGAACACTGAAGCTTTCTTT
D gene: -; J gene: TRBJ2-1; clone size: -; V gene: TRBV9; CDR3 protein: CASSVGAGSDYEQFF; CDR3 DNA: TGTGCCAGCAGCGTAGGGGCGGGGAGCGATTATGAGCAGTTCTTC
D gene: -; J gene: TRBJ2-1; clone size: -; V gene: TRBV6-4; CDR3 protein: CASSIGSGAYNEQFF; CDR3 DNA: TGTGCCAGCAGCATCGGGAGCGGCGCCTACAATGAGCAGTTCTTC
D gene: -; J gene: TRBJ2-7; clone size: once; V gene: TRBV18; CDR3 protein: CASSPLGGDYEQYF; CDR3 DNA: TGTGCCAGCTCACCATTAGGGGGAGACTACGAGCAGTACTTC
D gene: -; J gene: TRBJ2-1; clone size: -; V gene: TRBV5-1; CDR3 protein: CASSLYSEQFF; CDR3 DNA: TGCGCCAGCAGCTTGTACAGTGAGCAGTTCTTC
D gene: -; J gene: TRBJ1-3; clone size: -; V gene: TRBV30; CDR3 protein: CAWAASGAGNTIYF; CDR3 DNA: TGTGCCTGGGCGGCCTCGGGGGCCGGAAACACCATATATTTT
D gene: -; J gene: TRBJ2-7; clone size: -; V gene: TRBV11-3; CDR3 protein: CASSSLDNEQYF; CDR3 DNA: TGTGCCAGCAGCTCCCTCGACAACGAGCAGTACTTC
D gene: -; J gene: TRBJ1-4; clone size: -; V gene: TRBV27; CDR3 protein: CASSFPGPNEKLFF; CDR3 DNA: TGTGCCAGCAGTTTCCCGGGGCCTAATGAAAAACTGTTTTTT
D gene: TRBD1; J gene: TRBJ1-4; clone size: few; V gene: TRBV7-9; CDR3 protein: CASSLTGGVNEKLFF; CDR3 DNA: TGTGCCAGCAGCCTCACAGGGGGTGTAAATGAAAAACTGTTTTTT
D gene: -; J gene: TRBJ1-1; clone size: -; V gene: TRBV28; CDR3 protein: CASSLMRQVNTEAFF; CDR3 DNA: TGTGCCAGCAGTCTTATGAGACAGGTGAACACTGAAGCTTTCTTT
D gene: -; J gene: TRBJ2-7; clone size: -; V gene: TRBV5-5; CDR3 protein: CASSSAGQISYEQYF; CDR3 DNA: TGTGCCAGCAGCTCGGCCGGGCAGATCTCCTACGAGCAGTACTTC
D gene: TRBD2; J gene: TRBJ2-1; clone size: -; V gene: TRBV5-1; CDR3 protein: CASASLAGGGYNEQFF; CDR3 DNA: TGCGCCAGCGCGTCTCTAGCGGGAGGCGGCTACAATGAGCAGTTCTTC
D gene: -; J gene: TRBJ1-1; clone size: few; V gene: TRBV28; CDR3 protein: CASSLWRGNTEAFF; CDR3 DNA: TGTGCCAGCAGTTTATGGAGGGGGAACACTGAAGCTTTCTTT
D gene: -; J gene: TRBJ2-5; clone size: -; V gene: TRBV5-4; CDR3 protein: CASSLRVSETQYF; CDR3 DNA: TGTGCCAGCAGCTTGAGGGTTTCGGAGACCCAGTACTTC
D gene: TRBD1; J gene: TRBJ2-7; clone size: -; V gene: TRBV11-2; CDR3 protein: CASSLEGTGQQYF; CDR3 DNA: TGTGCCAGCAGCTTAGAGGGGACAGGCCAGCAGTACTTC
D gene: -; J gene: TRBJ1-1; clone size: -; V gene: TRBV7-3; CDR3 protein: CASSQGANTEAFF; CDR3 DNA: TGTGCCAGCAGTCAAGGGGCGAACACTGAAGCTTTCTTT
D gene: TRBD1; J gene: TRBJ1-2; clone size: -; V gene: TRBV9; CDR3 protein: CASSVATGSSYGYTF; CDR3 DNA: TGTGCCAGCAGCGTAGCGACAGGGAGCAGCTATGGCTACACCTTC
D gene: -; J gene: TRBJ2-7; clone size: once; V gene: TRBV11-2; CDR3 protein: CASSLEAGPTYEQYF; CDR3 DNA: TGTGCCAGCAGCTTAGAAGCCGGACCAACCTACGAGCAGTACTTC
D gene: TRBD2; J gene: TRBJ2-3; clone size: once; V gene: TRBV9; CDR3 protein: CASSVTAGVKDTQYF; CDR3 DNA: TGTGCCAGCAGCGTCACAGCGGGAGTAAAAGATACGCAGTATTTT
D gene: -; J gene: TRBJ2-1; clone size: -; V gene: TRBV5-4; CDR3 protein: CASSLRGGNEQFF; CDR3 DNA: TGTGCCAGCAGCCTCAGGGGTGGCAATGAGCAGTTCTTC
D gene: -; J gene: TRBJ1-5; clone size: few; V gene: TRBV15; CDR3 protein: CATSRGFNQPQHF; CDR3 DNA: TGTGCCACCAGCAGGGGATTCAATCAGCCCCAGCATTTT
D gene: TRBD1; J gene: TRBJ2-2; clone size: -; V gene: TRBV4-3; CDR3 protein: CASSQDGTDPGELFF; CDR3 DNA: TGCGCCAGCAGCCAAGACGGGACAGATCCCGGGGAGCTGTTTTTT
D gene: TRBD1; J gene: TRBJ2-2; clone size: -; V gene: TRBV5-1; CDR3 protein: CASSLSTRTGSTGELFF; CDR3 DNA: TGCGCCAGCAGCTTGTCGACCAGGACAGGGAGCACCGGGGAGCTGTTTTTT
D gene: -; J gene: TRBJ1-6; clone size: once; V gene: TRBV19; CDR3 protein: CASSRAGEPVSPLHF; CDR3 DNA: TGTGCCAGTAGTAGGGCGGGGGAACCGGTTTCACCCCTCCACTTT
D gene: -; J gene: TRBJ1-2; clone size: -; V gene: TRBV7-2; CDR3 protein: CASSLVGRGYTF; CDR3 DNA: TGTGCCAGCAGCTTAGTAGGACGGGGCTACACCTTC
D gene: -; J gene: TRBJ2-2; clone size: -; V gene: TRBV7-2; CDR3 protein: CASSLIGTGELFF; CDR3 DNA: TGTGCCAGCAGCCTTATCGGCACCGGGGAGCTGTTTTTT
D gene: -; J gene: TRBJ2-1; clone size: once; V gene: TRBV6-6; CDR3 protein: CASSMRHNRDNEQFF; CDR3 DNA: TGTGCCAGCAGCATGAGACACAACCGGGACAATGAGCAGTTCTTC
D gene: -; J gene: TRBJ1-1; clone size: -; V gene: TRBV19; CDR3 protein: CASSLDSGNTEAFF; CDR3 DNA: TGTGCCAGTAGTCTCGACAGTGGGAACACTGAAGCTTTCTTT
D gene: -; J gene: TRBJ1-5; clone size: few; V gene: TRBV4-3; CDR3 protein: CASSQDKNQPQHF; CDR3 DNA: TGCGCCAGCAGCCAAGATAAAAATCAGCCCCAGCATTTT
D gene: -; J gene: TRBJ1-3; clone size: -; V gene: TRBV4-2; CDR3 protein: CASSQAGGGAGNTIYF; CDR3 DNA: TGTGCCAGCAGCCAAGCGGGAGGGGGTGCCGGAAACACCATATATTTT
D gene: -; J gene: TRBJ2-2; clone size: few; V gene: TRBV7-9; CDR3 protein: CASSPPWGVTGELFF; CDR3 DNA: TGTGCCAGCAGTCCCCCTTGGGGTGTGACCGGGGAGCTGTTTTTT
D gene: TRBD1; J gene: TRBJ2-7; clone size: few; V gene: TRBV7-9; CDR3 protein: CASSFGTGGTYEQYF; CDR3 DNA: TGTGCCAGCAGCTTCGGGACAGGGGGCACCTACGAGCAGTACTTC
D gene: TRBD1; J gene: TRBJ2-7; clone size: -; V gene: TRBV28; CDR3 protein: CASSIGQGVYEQYF; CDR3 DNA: TGTGCCAGCAGTATCGGACAGGGCGTCTACGAGCAGTACTTC
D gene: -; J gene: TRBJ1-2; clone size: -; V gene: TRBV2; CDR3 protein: CASSERPPRLGF; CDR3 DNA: TGTGCCAGCAGTGAAAGGCCTCCCCGACTGGGCTTC
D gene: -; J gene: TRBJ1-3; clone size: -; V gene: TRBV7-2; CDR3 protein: CASSTTYRQNTIYF; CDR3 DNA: TGTGCCAGCAGCACAACTTATAGGCAAAACACCATATATTTT
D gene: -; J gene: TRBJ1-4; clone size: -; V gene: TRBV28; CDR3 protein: CASSPDKGQGEKLFF; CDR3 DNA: TGTGCCAGCAGTCCCGACAAAGGCCAAGGTGAAAAACTGTTTTTT
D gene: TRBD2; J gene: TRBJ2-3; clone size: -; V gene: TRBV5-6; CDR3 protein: CASSWSIAGISTDTQYF; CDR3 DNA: TGTGCCAGCAGCTGGAGCATAGCGGGGATCTCCACAGATACGCAGTATTTT
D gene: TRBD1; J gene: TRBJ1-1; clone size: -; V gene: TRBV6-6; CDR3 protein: CASTLGGRTEAFF; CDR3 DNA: TGTGCCAGCACCCTAGGGGGCCGGACTGAAGCTTTCTTT
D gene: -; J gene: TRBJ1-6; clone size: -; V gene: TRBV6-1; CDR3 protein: CASIGGSSYNSPLHF; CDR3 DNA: TGTGCCAGCATTGGGGGGAGCTCCTATAATTCACCCCTCCACTTT
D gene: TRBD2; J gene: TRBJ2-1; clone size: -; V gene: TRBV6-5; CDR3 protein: CASSSLLAGTNNEQFF; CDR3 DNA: TGTGCCAGCAGTTCCCTACTAGCGGGGACAAACAATGAGCAGTTCTTC
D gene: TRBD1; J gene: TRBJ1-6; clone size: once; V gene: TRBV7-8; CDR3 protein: CASSVSLPGQGGSPLHF; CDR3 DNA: TGTGCCAGCAGCGTATCACTACCGGGACAGGGCGGTTCACCCCTCCACTTT
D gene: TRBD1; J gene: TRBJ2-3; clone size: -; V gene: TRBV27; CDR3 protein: CASSLLGQESRADTQYF; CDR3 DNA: TGTGCCAGCAGTCTCCTCGGACAGGAAAGTCGAGCAGATACGCAGTATTTT